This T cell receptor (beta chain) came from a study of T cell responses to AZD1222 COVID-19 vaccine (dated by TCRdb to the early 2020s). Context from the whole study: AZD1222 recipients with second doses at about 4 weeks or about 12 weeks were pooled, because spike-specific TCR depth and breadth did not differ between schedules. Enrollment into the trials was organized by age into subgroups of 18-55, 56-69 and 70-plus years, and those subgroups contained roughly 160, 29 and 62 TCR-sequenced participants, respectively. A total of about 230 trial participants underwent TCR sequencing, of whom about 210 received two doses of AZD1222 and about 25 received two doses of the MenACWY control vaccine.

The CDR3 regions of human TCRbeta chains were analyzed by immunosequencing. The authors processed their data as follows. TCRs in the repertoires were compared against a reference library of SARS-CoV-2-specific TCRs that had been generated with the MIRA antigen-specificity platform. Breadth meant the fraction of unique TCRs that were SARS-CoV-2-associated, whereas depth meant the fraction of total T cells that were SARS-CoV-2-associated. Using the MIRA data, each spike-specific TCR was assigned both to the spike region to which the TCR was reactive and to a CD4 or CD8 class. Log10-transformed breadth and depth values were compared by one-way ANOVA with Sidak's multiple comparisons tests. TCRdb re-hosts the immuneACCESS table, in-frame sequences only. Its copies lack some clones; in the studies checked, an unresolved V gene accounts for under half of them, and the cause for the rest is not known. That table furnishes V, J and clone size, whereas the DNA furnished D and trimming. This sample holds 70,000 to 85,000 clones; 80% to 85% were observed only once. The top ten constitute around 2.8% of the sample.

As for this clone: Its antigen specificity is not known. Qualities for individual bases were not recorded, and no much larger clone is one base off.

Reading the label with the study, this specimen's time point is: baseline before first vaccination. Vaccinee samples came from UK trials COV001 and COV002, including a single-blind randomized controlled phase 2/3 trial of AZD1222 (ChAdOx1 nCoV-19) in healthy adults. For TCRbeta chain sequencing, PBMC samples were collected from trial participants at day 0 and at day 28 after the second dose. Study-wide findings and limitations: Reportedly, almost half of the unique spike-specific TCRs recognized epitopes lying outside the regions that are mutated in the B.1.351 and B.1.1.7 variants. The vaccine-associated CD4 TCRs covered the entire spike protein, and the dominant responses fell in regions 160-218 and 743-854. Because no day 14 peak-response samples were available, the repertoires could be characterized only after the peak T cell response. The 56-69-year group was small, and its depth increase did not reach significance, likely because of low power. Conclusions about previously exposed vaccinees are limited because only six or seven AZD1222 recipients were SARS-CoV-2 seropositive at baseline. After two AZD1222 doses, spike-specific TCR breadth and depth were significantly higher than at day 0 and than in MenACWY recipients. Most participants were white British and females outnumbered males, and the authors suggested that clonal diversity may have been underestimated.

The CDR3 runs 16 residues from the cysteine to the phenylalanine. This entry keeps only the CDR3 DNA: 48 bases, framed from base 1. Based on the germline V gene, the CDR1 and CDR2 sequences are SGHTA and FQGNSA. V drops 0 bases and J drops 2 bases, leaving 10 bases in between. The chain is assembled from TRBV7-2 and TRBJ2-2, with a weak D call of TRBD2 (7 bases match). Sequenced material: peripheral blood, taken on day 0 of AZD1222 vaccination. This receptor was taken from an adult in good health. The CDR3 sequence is CASSLAGGANTGELFF. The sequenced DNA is TGTGCCAGCAGCTTAGCGGGGGGGGCAAACACCGGGGAGCTGTTTTTT.